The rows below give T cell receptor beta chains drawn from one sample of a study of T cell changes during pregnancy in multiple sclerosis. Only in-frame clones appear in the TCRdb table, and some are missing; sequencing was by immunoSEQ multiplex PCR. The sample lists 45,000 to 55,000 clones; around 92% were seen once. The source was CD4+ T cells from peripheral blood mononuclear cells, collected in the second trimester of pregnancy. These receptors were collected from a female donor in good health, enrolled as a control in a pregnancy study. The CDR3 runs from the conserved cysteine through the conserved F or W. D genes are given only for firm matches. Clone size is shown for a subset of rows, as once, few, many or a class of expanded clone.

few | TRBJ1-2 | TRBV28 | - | TGTGCCAGCAAAGGGGTAGGCGTGAGTGGCTACACCTTC | CASKGVGVSGYTF
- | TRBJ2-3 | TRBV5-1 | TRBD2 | TGCGCCAGCAGCTTGGCCATTTATAGCGGGGGGCTACATAGCACAGATACGCAGTATTTT | CASSLAIYSGGLHSTDTQYF
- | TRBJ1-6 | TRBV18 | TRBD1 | TGTGCCAGCTCCCAACAGGGGTATAATTCACCCCTCCACTTT | CASSQQGYNSPLHF
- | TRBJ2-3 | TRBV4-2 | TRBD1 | TGTGCCAGCAGCCAAGTCGCTGGACAGGGGGAATTGGATACGCAGTATTTT | CASSQVAGQGELDTQYF
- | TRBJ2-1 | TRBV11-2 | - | TGTGCCAGCACCTTACTCGGACTCGCCTACAATGAGCAGTTCTTC | CASTLLGLAYNEQFF
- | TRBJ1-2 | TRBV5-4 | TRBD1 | TGTGCCAGCAGCTCCCAGGGACAGGGACTGTATGGCTACACCTTC | CASSSQGQGLYGYTF
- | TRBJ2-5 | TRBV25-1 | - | TGTGCCAGCAGTGACACCGCCGAGTTTCAAGAGACCCAGTACTTC | CASSDTAEFQETQYF
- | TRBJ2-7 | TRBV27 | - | TGTGCCAGCACCCAAAGCCCAGGGTCCCCTACCTACGAGCAGTACTTC | CASTQSPGSPTYEQYF
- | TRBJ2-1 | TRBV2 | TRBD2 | TGTGCCAGCAGTGCGGGGGAGGGCACTGAGCAGTTCTTC | CASSAGEGTEQFF
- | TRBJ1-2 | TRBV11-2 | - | TGTGCCAGCAGCTTTACAGGGTTCGACTATGGCTACACCTTC | CASSFTGFDYGYTF
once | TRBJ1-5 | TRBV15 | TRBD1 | TGTGCCACCAGCTGGGGACAGCGGGCCCGAAGGCCTTATAGCAATCAGCCCCAGCATTTT | CATSWGQRARRPYSNQPQHF
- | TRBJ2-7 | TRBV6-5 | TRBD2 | TGTGCCAGCAGTTACTCGACGGGAGGGCGTTCCTACGAGCAGTACTTC | CASSYSTGGRSYEQYF
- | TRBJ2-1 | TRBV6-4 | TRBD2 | TGTGCCAGCAGTGACTCGTATTCTAGCGGTTGGTACAATGAGCAGTTCTTC | CASSDSYSSGWYNEQFF
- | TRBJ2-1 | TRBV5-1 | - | TGCGCCAGCAGCTTGGGGGTGGGAGCGGCGGATGAGCAGTTCTTC | CASSLGVGAADEQFF
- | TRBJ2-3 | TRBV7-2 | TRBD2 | TGTGCCAGCAGCCCGCGGGGAGCGGGAGGGCCGAGGACGCAGTATTTT | CASSPRGAGGPRTQYF
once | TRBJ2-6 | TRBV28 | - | TGTGCCAGCAGTTCTCCAGGTTTCTCTGGGGCCAACGTCCTGACTTTC | CASSSPGFSGANVLTF
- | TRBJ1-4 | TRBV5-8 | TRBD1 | TGTGCCAGCAGCTCCTGGACAGGGGAAAAACTGTTTTTT | CASSSWTGEKLFF
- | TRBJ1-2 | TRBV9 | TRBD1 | TGTGCCAGCAGCGGGGGGGGACAGGGGAACTATGGCTACACCTTC | CASSGGGQGNYGYTF
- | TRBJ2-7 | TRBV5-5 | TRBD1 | TGTGCCAGCAGCTTGGTTAGATGGGACAGGGACGAGCAGTACTTC | CASSLVRWDRDEQYF
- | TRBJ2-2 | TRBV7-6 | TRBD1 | TGTGCCAGCAGCCCGACTCCGGACAGGGGGCAAACCGGGGAGCTGTTTTTT | CASSPTPDRGQTGELFF
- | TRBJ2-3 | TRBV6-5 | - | TGTGCCAGCAGAATATTTACAGGTGGAGATACGCAGTATTTT | CASRIFTGGDTQYF
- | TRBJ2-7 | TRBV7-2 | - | TGTGCCAGCAGCTTGGCTACTAGAAACGAGCAGTACTTC | CASSLATRNEQYF
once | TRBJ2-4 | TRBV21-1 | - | TGTGCCACCATAGCGGGAGTGGTTGAGGCGGGCAAAAACATTCAGTACTTC | CATIAGVVEAGKNIQYF
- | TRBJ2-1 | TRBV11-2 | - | TGTGCCAGCAGCTTCCGGGACTCCCCCTACAATGAGCAGTTCTTC | CASSFRDSPYNEQFF
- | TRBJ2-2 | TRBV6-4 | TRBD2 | TGTGCCAGCAGTGACTCTAGCGGGGGGGACACCGGGGAGCTGTTTTTT | CASSDSSGGDTGELFF
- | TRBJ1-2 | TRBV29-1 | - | TGCAGCGTTCAGGAGGGGCGCCAAGGCTACACCTTC | CSVQEGRQGYTF
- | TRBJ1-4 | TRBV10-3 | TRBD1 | TGTGCCATCAGCGGACAGGGGGATGAAAAACTGTTTTTT | CAISGQGDEKLFF
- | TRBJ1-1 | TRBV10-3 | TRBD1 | TGTGCCGCGATGCCAGGGGGCAGGAACACTGAAGCTTTCTTT | CAAMPGGRNTEAFF
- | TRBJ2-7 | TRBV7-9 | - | TGTGCCAGCAGCTTAGCGGGGGCCGGGGACGAGCAGTACTTC | CASSLAGAGDEQYF